This entry concerns a single T cell receptor (beta chain). Each replicate PCR on the sorted subsets used roughly 210 ng DNA (roughly 32,000 T cell genomes). This table comes from immunoSEQ multiplex PCR, and its TCRdb copy is limited to in-frame clones, with some not included. Among 2 million to 3 million clones listed, approximately 94% were seen once. The sample belongs to a study of shared clonotypes between healthy human individuals. Overall study: Each donor had three CD4 naive, three CD4 memory, two CD8 naive and one CD8 memory plate.

The junction had 6 bases not matched to a gene; V was cut back by 5 bases and J by 1 base. Looked up from germline, CDR1 is MNHEY and CDR2 is SMNVEV (reference sequence). The CDR3 consists of 15 residues. Material: naive CD4+ T cells from PBMCs. Subset in this sample: CD45RA+ positively selected. V is TRBV27 and J is TRBJ2-7, with TRBD1 matching 9 bases. The receptor was isolated from a man younger than 35 in good health. Some clones in this sample may be carry-over from other donors' samples. The DNA of the CDR3 is TGTGCCAGCAGTGCCTGGGACAGGGTTTCCTACGAGCAGTACTTC. Protein product: CASSAWDRVSYEQYF.